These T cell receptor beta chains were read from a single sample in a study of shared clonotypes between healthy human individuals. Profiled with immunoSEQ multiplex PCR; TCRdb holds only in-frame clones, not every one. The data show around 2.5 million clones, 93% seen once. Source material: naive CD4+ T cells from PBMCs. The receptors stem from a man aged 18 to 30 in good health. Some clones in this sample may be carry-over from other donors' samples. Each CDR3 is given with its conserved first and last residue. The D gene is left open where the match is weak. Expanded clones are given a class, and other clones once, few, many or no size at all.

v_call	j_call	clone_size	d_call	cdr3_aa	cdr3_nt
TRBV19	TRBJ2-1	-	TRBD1	CASTATGGRNNEQFF	TGTGCCAGCACCGCTACAGGGGGTCGGAACAATGAGCAGTTCTTC
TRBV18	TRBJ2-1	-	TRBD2	CASSPTSGRANEQFF	TGTGCCAGCTCACCAACTAGCGGGAGGGCCAATGAGCAGTTCTTC
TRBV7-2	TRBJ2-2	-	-	CASTSRAMNTGELFF	TGTGCCAGCACCTCGAGGGCTATGAACACCGGGGAGCTGTTTTTT
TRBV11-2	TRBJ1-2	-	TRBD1	CASSTNRGDRVPNYGYTF	TGTGCCAGCAGCACGAACCGCGGCGACAGGGTCCCTAACTATGGCTACACCTTC
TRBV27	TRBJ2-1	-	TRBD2	CASSLAAGSFVEQFF	TGTGCCAGCAGTTTGGCAGCGGGGTCTTTCGTTGAGCAGTTCTTC
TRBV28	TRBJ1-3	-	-	CASSPRGEYSGNTIYF	TGTGCCAGCAGCCCCCGGGGGGAGTACTCTGGAAACACCATATATTTT
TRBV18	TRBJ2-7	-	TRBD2	CASSPQTSGEHEQYF	TGTGCCAGCTCACCACAAACTAGCGGGGAGCACGAGCAGTACTTC
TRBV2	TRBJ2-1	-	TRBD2	CASSERAGIYEQFF	TGTGCCAGCAGTGAACGAGCGGGAATATATGAGCAGTTCTTC
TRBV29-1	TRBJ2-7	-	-	CSVLGASDEQYF	TGCAGCGTTCTAGGGGCTAGTGACGAGCAGTACTTC
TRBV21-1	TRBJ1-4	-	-	CASSKHPKGTPTNEKLFF	TGTGCCAGCAGCAAACACCCAAAGGGGACACCAACTAATGAAAAACTGTTTTTT
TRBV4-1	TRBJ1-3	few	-	CASSHPLMQRAKGNTIYF	TGCGCCAGCAGCCATCCTCTGATGCAGAGGGCGAAAGGAAACACCATATATTTT
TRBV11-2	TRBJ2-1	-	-	CASSLVAGGEQFF	TGTGCCAGCAGCTTAGTGGCGGGTGGTGAGCAGTTCTTC
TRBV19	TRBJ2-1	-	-	CASSILAYSSYNEQFF	TGTGCCAGTAGTATCCTAGCGTATAGCTCCTACAATGAGCAGTTCTTC